This TCR beta chain was sequenced during a study of a mutant IDH1 vaccine in newly diagnosed glioma. About the research overall: Across weeks 1, 3, 5, 7, 11, 15, 19 and 23, patients received a vaccination each time, eight in all. Most patients had radiochemotherapy with temozolomide before enrollment; others had one alone. Study results and caveats: Changes in the top peripheral T cell clonotypes seemingly had no bearing on pseudoprogression.

The sample's time point: week 23, last vaccination. In every dose of vaccine, 300 ug of mutant IDH1 20-mer peptide was given alongside topical imiquimod. Donors harbored newly found WHO grade 3 or 4 IDH1-mutant, ATRX-lost astrocytomas. Here immunoSEQ multiplex PCR was the method, and the copy in TCRdb shows in-frame clones only, minus some. The table shows approximately 35,000 clones, with roughly 90% occurring only once. As for this clone: Its target is unknown.

V gave up 7 bases and J gave up 4 bases; unmatched junction bases: 10. Germline V gives CDR1 MNHNY, CDR2 SVGAGI (reference sequence). The CDR3 is made up of 14 amino acids. This receptor was obtained from a man in his forties or fifties with glioma. V and J are TRBV6-6 and TRBJ2-7; 7 bases are shared with TRBD1. The starting material was PBMCs, obtained from a glioma patient whose treatment included an IDH1 peptide vaccine. The CDR3, as DNA: TGTGCCAGCACCGATTCCGGGACAGCTTACGAGCAGTACTTC. It specifies CASTDSGTAYEQYF.